The table lists the clone carrying this T cell receptor (beta chain) with a few counts. Its antigen is currently unknown. The sample comes from a study of T-cell reconstitution after alpha-beta-depleted transplantation in children. Study results and caveats: T-cell numbers and diversity, one year after transplant, stemmed largely from T cells that were newly produced. Recipient T cells and thymic progenitors that survived gave rise to the high TCRbeta diversity observed at day 60 in some patients. Expanded graft clones numbering several hundred reportedly gave rise to alpha-beta T cells about two months after transplant.

The CDR3 sequence is 17 residues long. Between the trimmed V and J ends, which lost 0 bases and 4 bases, there was a span of 15 bases. Germline V gives CDR1 LNHNV, CDR2 YYDKDF (reference sequence). For TCRbeta, the library was prepared with unique molecular identifiers. TCRdb independently ran MiXCR on the PCR reads; one entry per CDR3 protein. Of under 850,000 distinct CDR3 sequences in the sample, around 13% are singletons; the top ten hold around 0.76%. The material sequenced was PBMCs, taken before TCRalphabeta/CD19-depleted stem cell transplant. The receptor's source is a girl aged 2 to 10 with congenital amegakaryocytic thrombocytopenia, due to receive a stem cell transplant. The chain uses TRBV15 and TRBJ2-2; D assignment may be TRBD1 or TRBD2 (7 bases each). CDR3 in amino acids: CATSREGGGSGTGELFF. The DNA of the CDR3 is TGTGCCACCAGCAGAGAAGGGGGCGGGAGCGGCACCGGGGAGCTGTTTTTT. Filled out from reference TRBV15 and TRBJ2-2, the complete variable domain reads DAMVIQNPRYQVTQFGKPVTLSCSQTLNHNVMYWYQQKSSQAPKLLFHYYDKDFNNEADTPDNFQSRRPNTSFCFLDIRSPGLGDTAMYLCATSREGGGSGTGELFFGEGSRLTVL.